The 5 T cell receptor beta chains reported below all come from one sample, sequenced in a study of post-analysis software for immune sequencing data. Study results and caveats: The five TRBV segments detected at higher frequency in patients than in controls included TRBV5-6, TRBV5-1 and TRBV20-1.

Carried by the TCR beta cDNA libraries were unique molecular identifiers. TCRdb independently ran MiXCR on the PCR reads; one entry per CDR3 protein. The repertoire consists of hundreds of thousands of distinct CDR3 sequences, with around 50% occurring once and the leading ten covering 4.6%. No antigens are known for them. The source material was blood. The source is a girl aged 5-17 years with multiple sclerosis.

The V gene is TRBV20-1, the J gene TRBJ2-7, with a tentative D call TRBD2 (5 bases). Germline V CDR1 and CDR2: DFQATT, SNEGSKA (reference sequence). The CDR3 loop spans 14 amino acids. V was cut by 5 bases and J by 6 bases, with 20 bases left in between. The CDR3 loop is CSAPKGLASLEQYF. The CDR3 DNA reads TGCAGTGCTCCAAAGGGCCTAGCTTCCCTCGAGCAGTACTTC.

A few counts support this clonotype. The gene calls are TRBV14 and TRBJ2-3, with D possibly TRBD2 on 5 matching bases. Germline loops: CDR1 SGHDN, CDR2 FVKESK. Trimming shortened V by 5 bases and J by 1 base, and 13 bases separated the two germline ends. The CDR3 loop spans 15 amino acids. CDR3 DNA sequence: TGTGCCAGCAGCTCCCTCGACGGGGGCACAGATACGCAGTATTTT. Translating it yields CASSSLDGGTDTQYF.

The rearrangement joins TRBV6-5 to TRBJ2-1, with 12 bases lining up with TRBD2. Germline loops: CDR1 MNHEY, CDR2 SVGAGI. The V and J ends lost 7 bases and 9 bases, in that order; junction bases with no gene match: 10. The CDR3 is made up of 15 amino acids. The CDR3 nucleotides are TGTGCCAGCATCTCGACTAGCGGGAGTTATGGTGAGCAGTTCTTC. Translated: CASISTSGSYGEQFF.

As to this clonotype: A much larger clone is a single base away; this may be a read error. The chain uses TRBV6-5 and TRBJ2-7; D may be TRBD1 (6 bases). The CDR3 extends over 14 amino acids. Per germline, CDR1 MNHEY and CDR2 SVGAGI. V was clipped by 6 bases and J by 1 base, with 13 bases between them. CDR3 loop: CASRATGTSYEQYF. The DNA for the CDR3 is TGTGCCAGCAGGGCTACAGGGACGTCCTACGAGCAGTACTTC.

The rearrangement links TRBV15 to TRBJ2-7; 14 nucleotides line up with TRBD2. CDR3 length equals 16 residues. V shed 0 bases and J 6 bases; nucleotides not matched to a gene: 4. Germline values: CDR1 LNHNV, CDR2 YYDKDF (reference sequence). The CDR3 spells CATSRDPGTSGSEQYF. CDR3 nucleotide sequence: TGTGCCACCAGCAGAGACCCCGGGACTAGCGGGAGCGAGCAGTACTTC. The full variable domain, with the rest looked up from reference TRBV15 and TRBJ2-7, is DAMVIQNPRYQVTQFGKPVTLSCSQTLNHNVMYWYQQKSSQAPKLLFHYYDKDFNNEADTPDNFQSRRPNTSFCFLDIRSPGLGDTAMYLCATSRDPGTSGSEQYFGPGTRLTVT.